A selection of T cell receptor beta chains follows, all from one sample in a study of blood T cell repertoires in COVID-19. Using immunoSEQ multiplex PCR, the repertoire was profiled, and TCRdb retains in-frame clones only, with some absent. The table lists 150,000 to 200,000 clones, roughly nine tenths of them singletons, with 1.9% in the top ten. Sequences were obtained from peripheral blood. The receptors stem from a man in his late teens or twenties who had recovered from COVID-19. The CDR3 runs from the conserved cysteine through the conserved F or W.

v_call: TRBV9
j_call: TRBJ1-1
cdr3_length: 14
cdr3_aa: CASSVTAGNTEAFF

v_call: TRBV10-1
j_call: TRBJ2-2
cdr3_length: 16
cdr3_aa: CASSEMRGWNTGELFF

v_call: TRBV6-2/TRBV6-3
j_call: TRBJ2-5
cdr3_length: 15
cdr3_aa: CASSDRRQGVETQYF

v_call: TRBV9
j_call: TRBJ2-3
cdr3_length: 15
cdr3_aa: CASSGGTASTDTQYF

v_call: TRBV18
j_call: TRBJ2-1
cdr3_length: 13
cdr3_aa: CASSPPSVNEQFF

v_call: TRBV6-5
j_call: TRBJ2-3
cdr3_length: 15
cdr3_aa: CASSSRLATTDTQYF

v_call: TRBV21-1
j_call: TRBJ1-2
cdr3_length: 14
cdr3_aa: CASSKVNRLYGYTF

v_call: TRBV2
j_call: TRBJ1-2
cdr3_length: 15
cdr3_aa: CASRPTGALNYGYTF

v_call: TRBV11-2
j_call: TRBJ1-3
cdr3_length: 16
cdr3_aa: CASSLVGRPSGNTIYF

v_call: TRBV9
j_call: TRBJ2-1
cdr3_length: 15
cdr3_aa: CASSEIRGRDEARFF

v_call: TRBV12-3/TRBV12-4
j_call: TRBJ2-2
cdr3_length: 13
cdr3_aa: CASSPGYTGELFF

v_call: TRBV7-8
j_call: TRBJ1-3
cdr3_length: 15
cdr3_aa: CASSSGTGGGNTIYF

v_call: TRBV28
j_call: TRBJ2-1
cdr3_length: 14
cdr3_aa: CASSYRGRGNEQFF

v_call: TRBV6-5
j_call: TRBJ1-1
cdr3_length: 13
cdr3_aa: CASSLGKNTEAFF

v_call: TRBV19
j_call: TRBJ2-1
cdr3_length: 14
cdr3_aa: CASSIGGRYVEQFF